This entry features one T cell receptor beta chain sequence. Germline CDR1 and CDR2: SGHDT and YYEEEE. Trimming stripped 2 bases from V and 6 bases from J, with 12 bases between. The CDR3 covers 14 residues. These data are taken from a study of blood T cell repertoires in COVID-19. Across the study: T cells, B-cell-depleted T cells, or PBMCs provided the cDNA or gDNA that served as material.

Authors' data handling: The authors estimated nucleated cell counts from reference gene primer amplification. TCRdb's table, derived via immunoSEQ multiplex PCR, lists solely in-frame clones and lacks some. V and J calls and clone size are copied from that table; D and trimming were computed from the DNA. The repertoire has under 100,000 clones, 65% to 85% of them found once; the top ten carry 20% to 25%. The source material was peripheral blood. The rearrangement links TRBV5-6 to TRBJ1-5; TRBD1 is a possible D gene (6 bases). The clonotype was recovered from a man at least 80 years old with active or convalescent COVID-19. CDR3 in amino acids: CASSFGAGVQPQHF. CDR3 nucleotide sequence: TGTGCCAGCAGCTTCGGCGCAGGGGTTCAGCCCCAGCATTTT.